The sample holds a few counts of the clone carrying this T cell receptor beta chain. Antigen unknown. TCRdb fed the 5' RACE reads into MiXCR, producing one record per CDR3 protein. The sample includes 300,000 to 400,000 distinct CDR3 sequences, about 16% of them seen just once. This sample is part of a study of T-cell memory formation after mild COVID-19. Study overall: TCR clusters were mostly donor specific.

The study, taken as a whole, reports: Those CD4+ clones that contracted were mainly in CM and EM (CD8+ ones in EMRA). Clones contracting over day 15 to 85 were CD4/CD8 balanced, with later expanders leaning CD4+.

Per germline, CDR1 MNHEY and CDR2 SVGEGT. V trimming: 8 bases; J trimming: 7 bases; junction bases outside the gene matches: 12. The CDR3 loop spans 15 amino acids. The J gene is TRBJ1-5, the V gene TRBV6-2 or TRBV6-3, with 9 positions matching TRBD1. Sequencing used PBMCs or a T cell subset sorted from them (not recorded which). The TCR sequence derives from a man aged 18 to 29 who had mild COVID-19 (a few samples of this study predate the infection). Cell type and time point are not known. The CDR3: CASALRTGDGQPQHF. CDR3 in DNA: TGTGCCAGCGCCCTCCGGACAGGGGACGGGCAGCCCCAGCATTTT.